The clone carrying this T cell receptor (beta chain) was picked up many times. This sample is part of a study of post-analysis software for immune sequencing data. Unique molecular identifiers were built into the TCR beta cDNA libraries. Input of about 0.85 to 10 million T cells yielded about half a million cDNA molecules. TCRdb reanalysed the PCR reads using MiXCR and keeps one entry per CDR3 protein. This table holds about 210,000 distinct CDR3 sequences, approximately 30% found once. The sequencing sample was made of blood. This sequence originates from a girl aged 2-17 years with multiple sclerosis.

The CDR3 region is CSVASASYEQYF. CDR3 bases: TGCAGCGTTGCCAGTGCTTCCTACGAGCAGTACTTC. The genes are TRBV29-1 and TRBJ2-7; D ambiguous. V lost 4 bases and J 1 base, leaving 8 bases between the germline ends. The CDR3 sequence is 12 residues long. Germline V gives CDR1 SQVTM, CDR2 ANQGSEA.